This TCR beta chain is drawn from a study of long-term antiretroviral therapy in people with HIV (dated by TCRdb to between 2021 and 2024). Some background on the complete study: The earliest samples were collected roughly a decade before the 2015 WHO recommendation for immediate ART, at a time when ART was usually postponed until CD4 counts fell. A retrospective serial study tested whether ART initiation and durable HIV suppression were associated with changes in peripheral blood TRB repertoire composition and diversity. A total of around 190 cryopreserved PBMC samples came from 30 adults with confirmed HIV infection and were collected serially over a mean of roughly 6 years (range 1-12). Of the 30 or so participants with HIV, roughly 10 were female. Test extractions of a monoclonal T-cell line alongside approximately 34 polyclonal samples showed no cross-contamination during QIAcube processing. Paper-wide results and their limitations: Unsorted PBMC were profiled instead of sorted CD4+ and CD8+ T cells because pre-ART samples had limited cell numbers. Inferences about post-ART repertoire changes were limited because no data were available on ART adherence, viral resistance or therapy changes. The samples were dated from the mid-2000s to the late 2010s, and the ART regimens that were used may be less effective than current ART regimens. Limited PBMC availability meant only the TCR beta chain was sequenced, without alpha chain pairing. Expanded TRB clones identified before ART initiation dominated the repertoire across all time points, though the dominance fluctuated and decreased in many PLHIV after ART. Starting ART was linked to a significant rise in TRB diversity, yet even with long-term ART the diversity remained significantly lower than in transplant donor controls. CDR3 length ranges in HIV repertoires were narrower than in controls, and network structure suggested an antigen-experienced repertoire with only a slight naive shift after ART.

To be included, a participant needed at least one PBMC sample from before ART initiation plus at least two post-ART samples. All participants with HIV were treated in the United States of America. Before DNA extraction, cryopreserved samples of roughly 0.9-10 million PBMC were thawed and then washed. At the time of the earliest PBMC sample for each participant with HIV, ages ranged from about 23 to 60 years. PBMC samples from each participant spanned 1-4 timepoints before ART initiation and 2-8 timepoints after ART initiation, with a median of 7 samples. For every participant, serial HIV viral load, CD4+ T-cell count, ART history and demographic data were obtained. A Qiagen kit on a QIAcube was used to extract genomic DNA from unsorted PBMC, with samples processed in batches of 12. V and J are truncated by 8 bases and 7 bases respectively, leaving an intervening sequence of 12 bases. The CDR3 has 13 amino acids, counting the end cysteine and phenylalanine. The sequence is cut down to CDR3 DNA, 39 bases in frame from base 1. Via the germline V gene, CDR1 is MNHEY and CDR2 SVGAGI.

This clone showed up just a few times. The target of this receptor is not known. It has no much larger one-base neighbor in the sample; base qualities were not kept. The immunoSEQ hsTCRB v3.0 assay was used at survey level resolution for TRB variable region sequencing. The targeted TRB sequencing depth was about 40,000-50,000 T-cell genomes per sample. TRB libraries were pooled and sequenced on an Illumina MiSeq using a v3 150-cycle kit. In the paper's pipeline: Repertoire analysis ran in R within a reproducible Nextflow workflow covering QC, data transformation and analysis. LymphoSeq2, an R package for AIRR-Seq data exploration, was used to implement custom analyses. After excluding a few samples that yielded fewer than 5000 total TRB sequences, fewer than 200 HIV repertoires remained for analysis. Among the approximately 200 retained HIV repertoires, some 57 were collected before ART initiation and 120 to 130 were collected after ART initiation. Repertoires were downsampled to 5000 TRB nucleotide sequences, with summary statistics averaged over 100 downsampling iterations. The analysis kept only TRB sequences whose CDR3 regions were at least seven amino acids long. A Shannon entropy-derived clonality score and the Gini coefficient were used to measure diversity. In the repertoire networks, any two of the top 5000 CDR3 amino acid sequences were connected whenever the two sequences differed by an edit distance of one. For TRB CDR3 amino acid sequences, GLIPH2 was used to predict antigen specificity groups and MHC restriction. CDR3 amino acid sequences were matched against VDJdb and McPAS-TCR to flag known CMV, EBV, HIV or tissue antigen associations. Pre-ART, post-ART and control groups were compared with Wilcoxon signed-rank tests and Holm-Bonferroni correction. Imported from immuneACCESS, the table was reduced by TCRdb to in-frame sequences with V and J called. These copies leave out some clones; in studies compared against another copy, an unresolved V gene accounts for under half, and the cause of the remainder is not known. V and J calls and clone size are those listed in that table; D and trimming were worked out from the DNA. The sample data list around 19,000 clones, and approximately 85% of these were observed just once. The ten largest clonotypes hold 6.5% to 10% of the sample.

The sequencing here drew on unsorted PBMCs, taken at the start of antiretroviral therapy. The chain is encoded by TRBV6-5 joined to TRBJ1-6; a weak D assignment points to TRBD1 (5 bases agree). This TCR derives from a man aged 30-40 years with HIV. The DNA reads TGTGCCAGCCGGGCCAGGGACAATTCACCCCTCCACTTT. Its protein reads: CASRARDNSPLHF.